One and the same sample provided the 30 T cell receptor beta chains below, sequenced in a study of lymphopenia after photon versus proton radiotherapy. Sequencing used immunoSEQ multiplex PCR; TCRdb keeps in-frame clones, though not all of them. Found here are 150,000 to 200,000 clones, roughly nine tenths of them singletons; the top ten hold around 4.6%. Sequenced material: peripheral blood, taken from a patient treated with photon-based radiotherapy. The receptors were gathered from a man in his forties or fifties with gastric cancer.

The chain is built from TRBV7-9 and TRBJ2-5; 8 nucleotides match TRBD1. CDR1 is SEHNR and CDR2 is FQNEAQ in the germline V gene (reference sequence). Trimming at V came to 3 bases and at J to 2 bases, leaving 2 bases not matched to a gene. The CDR3 runs to 14 residues. This CDR3 reads CASSFTGGQETQYF. The CDR3 DNA is TGTGCCAGCAGCTTCACAGGGGGGCAAGAGACCCAGTACTTC.

The chain has TRBV19 and TRBJ2-2; D is uncertain. Trimming left V 7 bases short and J 4 bases short, with 13 bases between. The CDR3 length is 14 residues. CDR1 is LNHDA, CDR2 SQIVND, per germline (reference sequence). This CDR3 is CASTTGVGTGELFF. The CDR3 DNA reads TGTGCCAGTACCACTGGGGTCGGCACCGGGGAGCTGTTTTTT.

The chain carries TRBV13 and TRBJ2-7; 7 bases are shared with TRBD1. The V gene end was trimmed by 5 bases and the J gene end by 4 bases; junction bases not matched to a gene: 14. Germline-derived CDR1 and CDR2 are PRHDT and FYEKMQ (reference sequence). This CDR3 region has 16 residues. CDR3 nucleotides: TGTGCCAGCAGCCATTCCGACAGGGCAAAAGATTACGAGCAGTACTTC. This codes for CASSHSDRAKDYEQYF.

This chain uses TRBV29-1 with TRBJ1-1; D not resolved. From germline, CDR1 is SQVTM and CDR2 ANQGSEA. The CDR3 runs 12 residues. The V end was cut by 4 bases, the J end by 6 bases, with 12 bases between. CDR3 amino acids: CSVALPSPEAFF. The CDR3 DNA sequence: TGCAGCGTTGCCCTCCCCAGTCCTGAAGCTTTCTTT.

J is TRBJ2-7 and V is TRBV19; no definite D call. The CDR3 totals 13 residues. Trimming took off 4 bases at V and 3 bases at J, with 10 bases between the two ends. Germline CDR1 and CDR2: LNHDA and SQIVND (reference sequence). In DNA, the CDR3 is TGTGCCAGTAGTAGGCAGCACCGCTACGAGCAGTACTTC. As protein: CASSRQHRYEQYF.

This clone was found once. The rearrangement uses TRBV27 and TRBJ2-2; D perhaps matches TRBD2 (6 bases). The germline V gene encodes CDR1 MNHEY and CDR2 SMNVEV (reference sequence). The CDR3 is 15 amino acids. Trimming took 4 bases from V and 4 from J, leaving 13 bases between them. CDR3 sequence (DNA): TGTGCCAGCAGTTCCCTCGCGGGGCCCACCGGGGAGCTGTTTTTT. Translating gives CASSSLAGPTGELFF.

In this sample, this clone turned up once. This chain links TRBV11-2 with TRBJ1-5; D remains unclear. Germline V lookup: CDR1 SGHAT, CDR2 FQNNGV. V lost 1 base to trimming and J lost 6 bases, with 7 bases between them. The CDR3 loop spans 13 amino acids. CDR3 region: CASSLGGFQPQHF. The CDR3 region has the DNA TGTGCCAGCAGCTTAGGAGGGTTTCAGCCCCAGCATTTT.

This clone has just one count. The chain couples TRBV30 to TRBJ2-2; a possible D gene is TRBD2 (5 bases). CDR1 is GTSNPN, CDR2 SVGIG, per germline (reference sequence). V was cut by 3 bases and J by 5 bases, with 10 bases left in between. This CDR3 has 13 amino acids. The CDR3 sequence is CAWRVKRTGELFF. The CDR3 nucleotides read TGTGCCTGGAGGGTCAAGCGGACCGGGGAGCTGTTTTTT.

This sequence joins TRBV27 and TRBJ2-7, with D uncertain. The CDR3 is 14 residues long. Trimming cost V 3 bases and J 1 base, with 10 bases left between them. CDR1 and CDR2 (germline): MNHEY, SMNVEV (reference sequence). CDR3 sequence (DNA): TGTGCCAGCAGTTTCGTGGGCAGATCCTACGAGCAGTACTTC. Amino acid sequence: CASSFVGRSYEQYF.

The V gene is TRBV6-1, the J gene TRBJ1-1; 8 nucleotides match TRBD1. Germline CDR1 and CDR2: MNHNS and SASEGT. The junction had 6 bases not matched to a gene; V was cut back by 0 bases and J by 6 bases. The CDR3 runs 15 residues. CDR3 loop: CASSEAGTGVPEAFF. The CDR3 bases are TGTGCCAGCAGTGAAGCGGGGACAGGAGTACCTGAAGCTTTCTTT.

The rearrangement joins TRBV6-1 to TRBJ2-5, with D perhaps TRBD1 (6 bases). Between the trimmed V and J ends, which lost 0 bases and 4 bases, there was a span of 9 bases. The CDR3 is 14 amino acids. The V gene's germline CDR1 is MNHNS and CDR2 SASEGT. CDR3 DNA sequence: TGTGCCAGCAGTGAAGCGGTCAGGGGAGAGACCCAGTACTTC. It codes for CASSEAVRGETQYF.

The chain couples TRBV6-8 to TRBJ2-7; 8 bases match TRBD2. The CDR3 is made up of 19 amino acids. Germline V gives CDR1 MNHGY, CDR2 SAAAGT. Trimming took 7 bases from V and 4 from J; bases not matched to a gene: 24. The CDR3, as DNA: TGTGCCAGCACTCCTCAGGGACTAGTGCTCGTCTTAGGGGGTTACGAGCAGTACTTC. Encoded protein: CASTPQGLVLVLGGYEQYF.

The chain is built from TRBV29-1 and TRBJ1-3; D might be TRBD1 (5 bases). CDR1 is SQVTM and CDR2 is ANQGSEA in the germline V gene. V lost 0 bases and J lost 7, with 19 bases in between. There are 16 residues in the CDR3. The DNA for the CDR3 is TGCAGCGTTGAAGATCTTCTGAGGAGGGACGGGAACACCATATATTTT. Protein sequence: CSVEDLLRRDGNTIYF.

V usage is TRBV6-5 and J usage is TRBJ2-1, with D perhaps matching TRBD2 (6 bases). V lost 8 bases to trimming and J lost 5 bases, with 7 bases between them. Germline values: CDR1 MNHEY, CDR2 SVGAGI. CDR3 length equals 11 residues. The CDR3 spells CASWTNNEQFF. CDR3 bases: TGTGCCAGCTGGACTAACAATGAGCAGTTCTTC.

The rearrangement joins TRBV30 to TRBJ1-2; D unresolved. The CDR3 runs to 13 residues. Germline assignment: CDR1 GTSNPN and CDR2 SVGIG (reference sequence). V lost 1 base to trimming and J lost 2 bases, with 8 bases between them. DNA for the CDR3: TGTGCCTGGAGTGGAGTTTTGAACTATGGCTACACCTTC. This sequence encodes CAWSGVLNYGYTF. The variable domain in full, completed from reference TRBV30 and TRBJ1-2, reads SQTIHQWPATLVQPVGSPLSLECTVEGTSNPNLYWYRQAAGRGLQLLFYSVGIGQISSEVPQNLSASRPQDRQFILSSKKLLLSDSGFYLCAWSGVLNYGYTFGSGTRLTVV.

There are a few counts of this clone. This rearrangement joins TRBV7-8 to TRBJ1-5; no definite D call. The CDR3 is 16 amino acids. The germline gives CDR1 SGHVS, CDR2 FQNEAQ. The germline V and J ends were trimmed by 5 bases and 4 bases, with 18 bases remaining between them. The CDR3 coding sequence is TGTGCCAGCAGCCTTGAGGGATCTTTTCCAAATCAGCCCCAGCATTTT. It specifies CASSLEGSFPNQPQHF.

This clone was detected only a few times. This chain uses TRBV19 with TRBJ2-7; D possibly corresponds to TRBD2 (5 bases). The CDR3 runs to 15 residues. Trimming left V 10 bases short and J 2 bases short, with 21 bases between. Germline-derived CDR1 and CDR2 are LNHDA and SQIVND (reference sequence). CDR3 DNA sequence: TGTGCCACCTCCGAGGGAGCCGGTGGGGCCTACGAGCAGTACTTC. Translating it yields CATSEGAGGAYEQYF.

This rearrangement joins TRBV13 to TRBJ2-2; 8 nucleotides agree with TRBD2. The germline gives CDR1 PRHDT, CDR2 FYEKMQ (reference sequence). CDR3 size: 14 residues. J was trimmed by 5 bases and V by 6 bases; bases with no gene match: 5. Here the CDR3 reads CASRPAGGTGELFF. The CDR3 nucleotides are TGTGCCAGCAGGCCTGCGGGAGGAACCGGGGAGCTGTTTTTT.

This chain joins TRBV2 and TRBJ1-5; D gene ambiguous. The CDR3 extends over 15 amino acids. Germline V gives CDR1 SNHLY, CDR2 FYNNEI. V was clipped by 6 bases and J by 5 bases, with 17 bases between them. The CDR3 protein is CASSLDTLTHQPQHF. CDR3 DNA sequence: TGTGCCAGCAGCCTCGACACTTTGACTCATCAGCCCCAGCATTTT.

The V gene is TRBV5-1, the J gene TRBJ1-4; 11 nucleotides align to TRBD1. Per the germline V gene, CDR1 is SGHRS and CDR2 is YFSETQ. With V trimmed by 0 bases and J by 6 bases, 1 base remained unmatched. This CDR3 is 15 amino acids long. This chain's CDR3 is CASSLEDRGHEKLFF. DNA of the CDR3: TGCGCCAGCAGCTTGGAGGACAGGGGGCATGAAAAACTGTTTTTT. The full variable domain, rest sourced from reference TRBV5-1 and TRBJ1-4, is KAGVTQTPRYLIKTRGQQVTLSCSPISGHRSVSWYQQTPGQGLQFLFEYFSETQRNKGNFPGRFSGRQFSNSRSEMNVSTLELGDSALYLCASSLEDRGHEKLFFGSGTQLSVL.

The chain employs TRBV5-1 and TRBJ2-7; 8 bases line up with TRBD2. The CDR3 runs 15 residues. Germline-derived CDR1 and CDR2 are SGHRS and YFSETQ. After removal of 4 bases from V and 0 bases from J, the junction contained 6 bases not matched to a gene. CDR3 sequence reads: CASSPGLVSSYEQYF. CDR3 nucleotide sequence: TGCGCCAGCAGCCCGGGACTAGTGAGCTCCTACGAGCAGTACTTC.

J is TRBJ2-1 and V is TRBV29-1; D may match TRBD1 or TRBD2 (5 bases each). The CDR3 sequence is 14 residues long. From germline, CDR1 is SQVTM and CDR2 ANQGSEA. V was pared by 1 base and J by 11 bases, with 18 bases between. The CDR3 region has the DNA TGCAGCGTTGAAGCGCCCTCCGGGACCCCTCAGCAGTTCTTC. Translation: CSVEAPSGTPQQFF.

This clone was seen a single time. This chain uses TRBV28 with TRBJ2-1; TRBD2 matches at 7 bases. The CDR3 loop spans 16 amino acids. The germline V gene encodes CDR1 MDHEN and CDR2 SYDVKM. V dropped 6 bases and J dropped 0; count of bases not matched to a gene: 8. The CDR3 DNA reads TGTGCCAGCAGACCCCGAGCGGGAAGCTCCTACAATGAGCAGTTCTTC. This gives the protein CASRPRAGSSYNEQFF.

This chain joins TRBV5-4 and TRBJ2-3, with a possible D match to TRBD2 (6 bases). The length of the CDR3 is 14 residues. Trimming shortened V by 4 bases and J by 4 bases, and 13 bases separated the two germline ends. Germline V gives CDR1 SGHNT, CDR2 YYREEE (reference sequence). Written as DNA, the CDR3 is TGTGCCAGCAGCACCGGGACTGAACCAGATACGCAGTATTTT. This sequence encodes CASSTGTEPDTQYF.

The genes are TRBV19 and TRBJ1-5; D call uncertain. The CDR3 covers 16 residues. Trimming took off 2 bases at V and 0 bases at J, with 11 bases between the two ends. CDR1 and CDR2 from the germline V gene are LNHDA and SQIVND (reference sequence). The CDR3 DNA is TGTGCCAGTAGTATAAACCTCGGCTATAGCAATCAGCCCCAGCATTTT. Translating it yields CASSINLGYSNQPQHF.

The chain's CDR3 is CASSRTSGSPDTQYF. For the CDR3, the DNA is TGTGCCAGCAGTAGGACTAGCGGGTCTCCAGATACGCAGTATTTT. This chain joins TRBV6-1 and TRBJ2-3; 11 bases are shared with TRBD2. The CDR3 covers 15 residues. After removal of 5 bases from V and 4 bases from J, the junction contained 5 bases not matched to a gene. Per germline, CDR1 MNHNS and CDR2 SASEGT.

V gene TRBV12-5 combines with J gene TRBJ2-1; D uncertain. Germline loops: CDR1 LGHNT, CDR2 FRNRAP. This CDR3 has 15 residues. Trimming cost V 1 base and J 7 bases, with 14 bases left between them. In DNA form, the CDR3 reads TGTGCTAGTGGTTTGGGACTGGCAATGAGGAATGAGCAGTTCTTC. Translation: CASGLGLAMRNEQFF.

The CDR3 DNA follows: TGTGCCAGCAGCTTACAGGGACTAGCGGGAAGAGCGAAACGGGGTGAGCAGTTCTTC. Translation gives CASSLQGLAGRAKRGEQFF. This rearrangement joins TRBV7-6 to TRBJ2-1; 13 bases line up with TRBD2. Germline V gene sequence: CDR1 SGHVS, CDR2 FNYEAQ. Trimming took 2 bases from V and 9 from J; bases not matched to a gene: 16. This CDR3 contains 19 residues.

The gene calls are TRBV27 and TRBJ2-5, with 8 bases lining up with TRBD2. The CDR3 length is 14 residues. Unmatched junction bases numbered 8, after V lost 5 bases and J lost 6 bases. Germline CDR1 MNHEY, CDR2 SMNVEV (reference sequence). CDR3 residues: CASSVAGGVKTQYF. DNA for the CDR3: TGTGCCAGCAGTGTGGCGGGAGGTGTGAAGACCCAGTACTTC.

This clone was counted once. V and J are TRBV6-5 and TRBJ2-5; D is ambiguous. Deletions cut 1 base from V and 0 bases from J, with 12 bases between. Germline lookup yields CDR1 MNHEY and CDR2 SVGAGI. The CDR3 is 16 residues long. DNA for the CDR3: TGTGCCAGCAGTTACTGGTCAGGTCTAAACCAAGAGACCCAGTACTTC. Translated, it gives CASSYWSGLNQETQYF.